Listed here are 18 T cell receptor beta chains from one sample, sequenced in a study of cytomegalovirus exposure and HLA in healthy donors. PCR employed 60 Vbeta and 13 Jbeta primers. Clones were read by immunoSEQ multiplex PCR, and TCRdb kept only the in-frame ones, dropping some. Here the sample spans 150,000 to 160,000 clones, 60% to 75% being singletons. The sample consisted of PBMCs. The receptors were gathered from a young man in good health and CMV-seronegative.

The rearrangement uses TRBV4-3 and TRBJ2-2; TRBD2 matches at 8 bases. The CDR3 totals 18 residues. Germline V gene lookup returns CDR1 LGHNA and CDR2 YSLEER. V was clipped by 0 bases and J by 6 bases; unmatched bases: 12. CDR3 nucleotide sequence: TGCGCCAGCAGCCAAGATCGCAGCGGGGGTGTGGGGTCCGGGGAGCTGTTTTTT. This sequence encodes CASSQDRSGGVGSGELFF.

The chain carries TRBV5-1 and TRBJ2-1, with D perhaps TRBD1 (6 bases). Between the trimmed V and J ends, which lost 0 bases and 0 bases, there was a span of 7 bases. The CDR3 covers 15 residues. In germline, CDR1 is SGHRS, CDR2 YFSETQ. DNA for the CDR3: TGCGCCAGCAGCTTGGGACAGGTCTCCTACAATGAGCAGTTCTTC. Its protein is CASSLGQVSYNEQFF.

CDR3 bases: TGTGCCAGCAGCGACGGACAGCTCAATCAGCCCCAGCATTTT. Its translation is CASSDGQLNQPQHF. The rearrangement uses TRBV9 and TRBJ1-5, with D maybe TRBD1 (6 bases). The V gene lost 3 bases and the J gene lost 3 bases, with 10 bases spanning the gap. This CDR3 contains 14 residues. Germline loops: CDR1 SGDLS, CDR2 YYNGEE.

CDR3 bases: TGTGCCAGCAGTCCCAGGGGGCCAGGAAAAGCTTTCTTT. Amino acid sequence: CASSPRGPGKAFF. J is TRBJ1-1 and V is TRBV25-1; TRBD1 agrees at 8 bases. The CDR3 runs to 13 residues. Germline V CDR1 and CDR2: MGHDK, SYGVNS. With V trimmed by 5 bases and J by 9 bases, 8 bases remained unmatched.

The chain joins TRBV27 to TRBJ2-1, with D unresolved. CDR3 length: 15 amino acids. Deletions cut 1 base from V and 9 bases from J, with 16 bases between. Germline CDR1 and CDR2: MNHEY and SMNVEV (reference sequence). This CDR3 is CASSLWSGLWSEQFF. In DNA form, the CDR3 reads TGTGCCAGCAGTTTATGGAGTGGATTGTGGAGTGAGCAGTTCTTC.

The chain has TRBV7-9 and TRBJ2-1; TRBD1 agrees at 9 bases. Looked up from germline, CDR1 is SEHNR and CDR2 is FQNEAQ (reference sequence). The CDR3 runs to 16 residues. Trimming removed 3 bases from V and 6 bases from J; junction bases left unmatched: 9. Here the CDR3 reads CASSFLAGTGPNEQFF. CDR3 nucleotide sequence: TGTGCCAGCAGCTTTCTAGCCGGGACAGGGCCCAATGAGCAGTTCTTC.

The gene calls are TRBV6-5 and TRBJ1-2; D unresolved. The CDR3 has 13 amino acids. Germline V lookup: CDR1 MNHEY, CDR2 SVGAGI. The V end lost 0 bases, the J end lost 12 bases, and 14 bases lay between the germline ends. The DNA for the CDR3 is TGTGCCAGCAGTTACTCGACGTTCGGCGAGGACACCTTC. Translated, it gives CASSYSTFGEDTF.

V is TRBV4-2 and J is TRBJ2-3; 9 bases match TRBD2. The J segment lost 4 bases and the V segment lost 3 bases, leaving 8 bases of the junction unmatched. Germline V gene data show CDR1 as LGHNA and CDR2 as YNFKEQ. CDR3 length: 16 residues. The CDR3 here is CASSQALAGRADTQYF. CDR3 nucleotides: TGTGCCAGCAGCCAGGCCCTAGCGGGGAGGGCAGATACGCAGTATTTT.

This chain uses TRBV20-1 with TRBJ1-2; D not certain. Trimming shortened V by 6 bases and J by 3 bases, and 8 bases separated the two germline ends. This CDR3 region has 11 residues. From germline, CDR1 is DFQATT and CDR2 SNEGSKA (reference sequence). CDR3: CSALADYGYTF. The CDR3 DNA follows: TGCAGTGCATTAGCGGACTATGGCTACACCTTC.

The chain carries TRBV5-6 and TRBJ1-1, with D possibly being TRBD1 (5 bases). Germline V gene data show CDR1 as SGHDT and CDR2 as YYEEEE. The CDR3 totals 14 residues. V lost 3 bases, J lost 6 bases, and 15 bases lay in between. CDR3 coding DNA: TGTGCCAGCAGCTCGCGGGGGGGAAGAGCTGAAGCTTTCTTT. It yields the protein CASSSRGGRAEAFF.

V usage is TRBV25-1 and J usage is TRBJ2-5; D possibly corresponds to TRBD2 (7 bases). The CDR3 spans 13 residues. Germline CDR1 reads MGHDK; CDR2 reads SYGVNS. Trimming cost V 4 bases and J 13 bases, with 19 bases left between them. The CDR3 region is CASSGIGRGAPYF. The CDR3 DNA sequence: TGTGCCAGCAGTGGCATCGGTCGGGGGGCTCCGTACTTC.

This clone has just a few counts. The chain uses TRBV11-3 and TRBJ2-1; possibly TRBD1 for D (6 bases). CDR1 and CDR2 (germline): SGHNT, YENEEA. The length of the CDR3 is 19 residues. Trimming removed 4 bases from V and 4 bases from J, with 26 bases in between. The CDR3 nucleotides are TGTGCCAGCAGCTCGGTTAGGGGGAGTGAGAGGGGCGGATACAATGAGCAGTTCTTC. This sequence encodes CASSSVRGSERGGYNEQFF.

As DNA, the CDR3 is TGTGCCAGCAGCTTAGCGGGACAGGCCTACGAGCAGTACTTC. This encodes CASSLAGQAYEQYF. The chain joins TRBV7-6 to TRBJ2-7, with TRBD1 matching 8 bases. Per the germline V gene, CDR1 is SGHVS and CDR2 is FNYEAQ. V was pared by 0 bases and J by 2 bases, with 0 bases of the junction left unmatched. CDR3 length: 14 amino acids.

The chain links TRBV5-1 to TRBJ2-3, with 9 bases that match TRBD2. V was pared by 4 bases and J by 2 bases, with 5 bases of the junction left unmatched. The length of the CDR3 is 15 residues. Germline V gives CDR1 SGHRS, CDR2 YFSETQ. The CDR3 protein is CASSPIAGDTDTQYF. The CDR3 DNA reads TGCGCCAGCAGCCCCATAGCGGGGGACACAGATACGCAGTATTTT.

This rearrangement joins TRBV27 to TRBJ2-7, with a tentative D call TRBD2 (6 bases). Germline CDR1 MNHEY, CDR2 SMNVEV (reference sequence). Trimming removed 8 bases from V and 0 bases from J, with 17 bases in between. The CDR3 runs 15 residues. DNA for the CDR3: TGTGCCAGCGCTCCGGGACTCCCGAGCTCCTACGAGCAGTACGTC. Its translation: CASAPGLPSSYEQYV.

This clone is a singleton in its sample. The chain employs TRBV5-6 and TRBJ2-7; 12 bases are shared with TRBD2. The germline CDR1 and CDR2 sequences are SGHDT and YYEEEE. With 0 bases clipped from V and 6 bases from J, the junction kept 1 base outside the gene matches. The CDR3 totals 14 residues. CDR3 protein: CASSLAGLAGEQYF. The CDR3 coding sequence is TGTGCCAGCAGCTTGGCGGGACTAGCGGGCGAGCAGTACTTC.

V gene TRBV30 combines with J gene TRBJ2-3, with D possibly TRBD2 on 6 matching bases. This CDR3 is 13 amino acids long. Per germline, CDR1 GTSNPN and CDR2 SVGIG (reference sequence). The ends were cut back, 3 bases at V and 0 bases at J, with 7 bases in the middle. CDR3 nucleotides: TGTGCCTGGAGACTAGCTAGCACAGATACGCAGTATTTT. It specifies CAWRLASTDTQYF. The whole variable domain, remainder taken from reference TRBV30 and TRBJ2-3, is SQTIHQWPATLVQPVGSPLSLECTVEGTSNPNLYWYRQAAGRGLQLLFYSVGIGQISSEVPQNLSASRPQDRQFILSSKKLLLSDSGFYLCAWRLASTDTQYFGPGTRLTVL.

V usage is TRBV10-3 and J usage is TRBJ1-4; possible D gene TRBD1, 5 bases. The CDR3 has 14 amino acids. The V end was cut by 4 bases, the J end by 4 bases, with 10 bases between. The germline gives CDR1 ENHRY, CDR2 SYGVKD. The CDR3 DNA is TGTGCCATCAGTGGGCAGGGCCTTAATGAAAAACTGTTTTTT. This gives the protein CAISGQGLNEKLFF.